This TCR beta chain was found in a study of cytomegalovirus exposure and HLA in healthy donors. Note on this clone: No antigen is known for it.

With 1 base removed from V and 6 bases from J, the gap between germline ends came to 9 bases. The germline CDR1 and CDR2 sequences are MGHRA and YSYEKL. This CDR3 contains 14 residues. Broader study findings: Sequence variants that were highly shared formed a cluster that was likely a sequencing artifact. An analysis that was carried out later associated 16,000 or so TCR beta sequences with HLA alleles at 0.05 false discovery rate. When analyzed later, a missense DCLRE1C variant was found to be linked to TCR beta V- and J-gene trimming.

The PCR made use of 60 Vbeta and 13 Jbeta primers. Produced via immunoSEQ multiplex PCR; TCRdb's table is partial and in-frame only. The data show about 190,000 clones, around 86% seen once. The J gene is TRBJ1-4, the V gene TRBV4-1; D uncertain. The receptor's source is a man aged 25 to 45 in good health and CMV-seronegative. Sequencing was performed on PBMCs. The CDR3, as DNA: TGCGCCAGCAGCCAAGGGTGGCAAGATGAAAAACTGTTTTTT. Its translation: CASSQGWQDEKLFF.